This TCR beta chain was obtained from a study of human T cells and chemical hapten exposure. Documented time point: patch test 1, 2 weeks after DPC sensitization. As to treatment: therapeutic diphenylcyclopropenone sensitization with weekly scalp DPC. The V end lost 5 bases, the J end lost 1 base, and 8 bases lay between the germline ends. The CDR3 has 13 residues. CDR1 is SGHVS, CDR2 FQNEAQ, per germline. TCRdb itself ran the RACE reads through MiXCR, one entry per CDR3 protein. The sample lists just under 350,000 distinct CDR3 sequences, approximately 6.9% occurring once. Specimen: whole blood, collected in connection with sensitization to the hapten diphenylcyclopropenone (DPC). The source of this sequence is a woman between 18 and 29 years old with alopecia areata. Some clones in this sample may be carry-over from other donors' samples. The chain links TRBV7-8 to TRBJ1-2; no definite D call. CDR3: CASSQELNYGYTF. CDR3 nucleotides: TGTGCCAGCAGCCAAGAGCTTAACTATGGCTACACCTTC.